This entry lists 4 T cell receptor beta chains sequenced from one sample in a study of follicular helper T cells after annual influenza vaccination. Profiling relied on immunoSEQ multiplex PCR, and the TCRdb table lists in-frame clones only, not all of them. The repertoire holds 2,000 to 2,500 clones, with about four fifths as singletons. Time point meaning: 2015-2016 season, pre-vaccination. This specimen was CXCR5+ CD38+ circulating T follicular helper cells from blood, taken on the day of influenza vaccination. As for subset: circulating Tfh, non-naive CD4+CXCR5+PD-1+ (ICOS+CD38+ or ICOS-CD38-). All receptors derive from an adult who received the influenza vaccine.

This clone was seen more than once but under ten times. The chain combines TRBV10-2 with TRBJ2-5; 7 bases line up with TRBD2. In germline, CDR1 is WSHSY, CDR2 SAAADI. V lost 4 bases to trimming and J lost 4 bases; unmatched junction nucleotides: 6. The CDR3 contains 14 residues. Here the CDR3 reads CASSVAGAPETQYF. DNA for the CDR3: TGCGCCAGCAGTGTTGCGGGAGCCCCAGAGACCCAGTACTTC.

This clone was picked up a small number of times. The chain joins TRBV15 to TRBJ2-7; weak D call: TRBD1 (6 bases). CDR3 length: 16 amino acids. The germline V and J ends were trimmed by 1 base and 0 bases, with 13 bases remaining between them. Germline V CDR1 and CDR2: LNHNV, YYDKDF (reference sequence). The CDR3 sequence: CATSRGNRAFSYEQYF. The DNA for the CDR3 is TGTGCCACCAGCAGAGGGAACAGGGCTTTCTCCTACGAGCAGTACTTC. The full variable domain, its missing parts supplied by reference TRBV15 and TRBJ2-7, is DAMVIQNPRYQVTQFGKPVTLSCSQTLNHNVMYWYQQKSSQAPKLLFHYYDKDFNNEADTPDNFQSRRPNTSFCFLDIRSPGLGDTAMYLCATSRGNRAFSYEQYFGPGTRLTVT.

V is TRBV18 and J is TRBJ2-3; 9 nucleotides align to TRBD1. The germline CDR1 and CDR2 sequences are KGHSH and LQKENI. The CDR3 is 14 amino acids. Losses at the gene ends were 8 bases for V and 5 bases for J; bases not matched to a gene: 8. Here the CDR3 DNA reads TGTGCCAGCCAATTACAGGGGGCGGAAGATACGCAGTATTTT. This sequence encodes CASQLQGAEDTQYF.

As DNA, the CDR3 is TGCGCCAGCAGCTTGGGGTACGACACTGAAGCTTTCTTT. This translates into CASSLGYDTEAFF. The rearrangement links TRBV5-1 to TRBJ1-1; D remains ambiguous. The CDR3 runs to 13 residues. The germline V and J ends were trimmed by 0 bases and 3 bases, with 6 bases remaining between them. Germline loops: CDR1 SGHRS, CDR2 YFSETQ.